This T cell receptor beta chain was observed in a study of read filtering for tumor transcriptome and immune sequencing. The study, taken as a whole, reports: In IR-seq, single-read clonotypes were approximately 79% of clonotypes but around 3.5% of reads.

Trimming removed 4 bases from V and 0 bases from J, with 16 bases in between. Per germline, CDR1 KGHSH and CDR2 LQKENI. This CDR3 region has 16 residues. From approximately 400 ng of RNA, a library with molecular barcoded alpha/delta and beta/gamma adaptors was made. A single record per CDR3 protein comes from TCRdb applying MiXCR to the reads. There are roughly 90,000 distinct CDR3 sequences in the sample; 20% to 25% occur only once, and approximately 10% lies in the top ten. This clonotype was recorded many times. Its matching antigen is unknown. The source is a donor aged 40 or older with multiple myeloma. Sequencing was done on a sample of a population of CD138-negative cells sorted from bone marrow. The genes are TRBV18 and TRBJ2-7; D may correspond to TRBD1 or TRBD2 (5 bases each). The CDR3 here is CASSRVRDGYSYEQYF. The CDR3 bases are TGTGCCAGCTCACGAGTCCGGGACGGGTACTCCTACGAGCAGTACTTC.